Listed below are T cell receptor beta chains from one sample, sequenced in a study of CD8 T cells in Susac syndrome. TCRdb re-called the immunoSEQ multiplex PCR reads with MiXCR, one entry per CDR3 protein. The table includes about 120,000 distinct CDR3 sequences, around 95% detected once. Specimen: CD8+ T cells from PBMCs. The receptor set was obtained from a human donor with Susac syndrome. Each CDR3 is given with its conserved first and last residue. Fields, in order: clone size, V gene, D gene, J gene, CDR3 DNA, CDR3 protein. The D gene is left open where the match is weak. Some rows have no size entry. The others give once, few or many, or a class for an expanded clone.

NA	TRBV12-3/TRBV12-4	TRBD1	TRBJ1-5	TGTGCCAGCAGTTCACGGACAGGGTTCGTTGATGAGCCCCAGCATTTT	CASSSRTGFVDEPQHF
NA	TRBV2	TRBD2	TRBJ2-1	TGTGCCAGCAGACCGGGACTAGCGGGAGGGAGCTCCTACAATGAGCAGTTCTTC	CASRPGLAGGSSYNEQFF
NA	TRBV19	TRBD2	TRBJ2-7	TGTGCCAGTAGAGAACACCGGGACTACCTATTATACGAGCAGTACTTC	CASREHRDYLLYEQYF
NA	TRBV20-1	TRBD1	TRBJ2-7	TGCAGTGCTTTCTCGGGACAGACCTACGAGCAGTACTTC	CSAFSGQTYEQYF
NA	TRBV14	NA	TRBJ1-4	TGTGCCAGCAGCCAAGATAACAACCCTGGTGAAAAACTGTTTTTT	CASSQDNNPGEKLFF
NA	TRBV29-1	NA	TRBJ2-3	TGCAGCGTTGATAAAGGGGCTAGCTCCCCAGATACGCAGTATTTT	CSVDKGASSPDTQYF
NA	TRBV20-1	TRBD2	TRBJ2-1	TGCAGTGCCCTAACGTTGGCGGGAGGGCTCTACAATGAGCAGTTCTTC	CSALTLAGGLYNEQFF
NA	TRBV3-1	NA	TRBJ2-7	TGTGCCAGCAGCCAAGATCCCCCGGACTTAATCCACTCCTACGAGCAGTACTTC	CASSQDPPDLIHSYEQYF
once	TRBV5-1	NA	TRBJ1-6	TGCGCCAGCAGGAGAATGGGCCGGGGGGGCCTCTATAATTCACCCCTCCACTTT	CASRRMGRGGLYNSPLHF
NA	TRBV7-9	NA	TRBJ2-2	TGTGCCAGCAGCCTTAACAGGGAGTCCGGGGAGCTGTTTTTT	CASSLNRESGELFF
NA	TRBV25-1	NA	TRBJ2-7	TGTGCCAGCAGGGGAGGAGGAACCAACGAGCAGTACTTC	CASRGGGTNEQYF
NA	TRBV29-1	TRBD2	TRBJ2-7	TGCAGCCCAGCGGGACGAAGCTCCTACGAGCAGTACTTC	CSPAGRSSYEQYF
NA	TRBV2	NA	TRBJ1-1	TGTGCCAGCAGCGACGGTTGGCGGAACACTGAAGCTTTCTTT	CASSDGWRNTEAFF
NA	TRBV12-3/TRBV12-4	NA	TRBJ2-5	TGTGCCAGCAGTCCCAGCCTCTCCGGCGAGACCCAGTACTTC	CASSPSLSGETQYF
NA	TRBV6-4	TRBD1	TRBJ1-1	TGTGCCAGCAGTGACCGGCCGGGACAGGGGAACACTGAAGCTTTCTTT	CASSDRPGQGNTEAFF
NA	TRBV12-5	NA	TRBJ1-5	TGTGCTAGTGGCTGCCCCCACCTAGCCAGGGCCCAGGCCCAGCATTTT	CASGCPHLARAQAQHF
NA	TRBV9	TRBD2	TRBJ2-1	TGTGCCAGCAGCGAAAACCCGGGACTAGCGGTCGGCAATGAGCAGTTCTTC	CASSENPGLAVGNEQFF
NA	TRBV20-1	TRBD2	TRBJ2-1	TGCAGTGCTAGGCGGACTAGCGAGCTTACTTACAATGAGCAGTTCTTC	CSARRTSELTYNEQFF
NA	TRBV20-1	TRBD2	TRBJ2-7	TGCAGTGCCTCCGGGACTAGCGGGAGGGCCTACGAGCAGTACTTC	CSASGTSGRAYEQYF
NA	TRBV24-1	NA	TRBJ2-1	TGTGCCACCAGTGATGTGCAGGGAGAGCAGTTCTTC	CATSDVQGEQFF
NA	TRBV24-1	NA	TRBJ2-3	TGTGCCACCAGTGCCCCGGTAGGGGATACGCAGTATTTT	CATSAPVGDTQYF
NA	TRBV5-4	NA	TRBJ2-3	TGTGCCAGCAGCTTGGAGGTATCAGCGACAGATACGCAGTATTTT	CASSLEVSATDTQYF
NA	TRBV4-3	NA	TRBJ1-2	TGCGCCAGCAGCCAAGACTCAGGGGCCATAGGATATGGCTACACCTTC	CASSQDSGAIGYGYTF
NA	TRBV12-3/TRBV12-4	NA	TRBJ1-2	TGTGCCAGCAGTTCCCTCAGGGGCTACACCTTC	CASSSLRGYTF
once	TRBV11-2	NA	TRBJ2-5	TGTGCCAGCAGCTCTGCCGGGGCGGAAGAGACCCAGTACTTC	CASSSAGAEETQYF
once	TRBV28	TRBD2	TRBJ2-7	TGTGCCAGCAGAAGGGATGCGGGGGAATACGAGCAGTACTTC	CASRRDAGEYEQYF
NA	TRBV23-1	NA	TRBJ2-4	TGCGCCAGCAGTCAATCGCAAGTCTTCAAAATGGCCAAAAACATTCAGTACTTC	CASSQSQVFKMAKNIQYF
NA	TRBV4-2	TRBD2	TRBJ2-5	TGTGCCAGCAGCCAAGATCCGTCTAGCGGGTTTCGAGGAGAGACCCAGTACTTC	CASSQDPSSGFRGETQYF
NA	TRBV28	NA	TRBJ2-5	TGTGCCAGCAATAAACAGGGGGGGTGGGAAGAGACCCAGTACTTC	CASNKQGGWEETQYF
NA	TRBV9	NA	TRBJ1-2	TGTGCCAGCAGCGATGGGACACAAAACTATGGCTACACCTTC	CASSDGTQNYGYTF
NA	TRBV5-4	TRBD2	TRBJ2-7	TGTGCCAGCAGCTTGATAACTAGCGGGATAACCTCCTACGAGCAGTACTTC	CASSLITSGITSYEQYF
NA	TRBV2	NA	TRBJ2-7	TGTGCCAGCAGATCGGACAGTGTAACCTACGAGCAGTACTTC	CASRSDSVTYEQYF
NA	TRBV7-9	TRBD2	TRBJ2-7	TGTGCCAGCAGCTTCTCAGGGCTAGCGGGAGTGGGCGATTATGGGCAGTACTTC	CASSFSGLAGVGDYGQYF
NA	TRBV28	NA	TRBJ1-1	TGTGCCAGCAGCGAACTCGAAGGGGGGGTGAACACTGAAGCTTTCTTT	CASSELEGGVNTEAFF
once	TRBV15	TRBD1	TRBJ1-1	TGTGCCACCAGCAAGGGGGCGATGAACACTGAAGCTTTCTTT	CATSKGAMNTEAFF
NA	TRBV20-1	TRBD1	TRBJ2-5	TGCAGTGCTCACTTAGACAGGGAAGAGACCCAGTACTTC	CSAHLDREETQYF
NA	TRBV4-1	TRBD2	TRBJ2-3	TGCGCCAGCAGCCAAGCGGGTCAAGGGACTAGCGGTGAAGATACGCAGTATTTT	CASSQAGQGTSGEDTQYF
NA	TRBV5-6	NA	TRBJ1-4	TGTGCCAGCAGCTCCGCGGGGGGACGTAGAAAACTGTTTTTT	CASSSAGGRRKLFF
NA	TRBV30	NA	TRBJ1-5	TGTGCCTGGAGTGGGGGGGATAATCAGCCCCAGCATTTT	CAWSGGDNQPQHF
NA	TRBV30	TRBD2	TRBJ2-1	TGTGCCTGGAGTAGTGCGGCTAGCGGCCTCTACAATGAGCAGTTCTTC	CAWSSAASGLYNEQFF
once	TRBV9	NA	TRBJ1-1	TGTGCCAGCAGCCCGAGGCCCGGACCAGCGGGGGACACTGAAGCTTTCTTT	CASSPRPGPAGDTEAFF
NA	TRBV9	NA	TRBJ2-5	TGTGCCAGCAATGGGCTACCCCAAGAGACCCAGTACTTC	CASNGLPQETQYF
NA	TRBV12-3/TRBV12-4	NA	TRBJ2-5	TGTGCCAGCCTAGGAGGGGTTCAAGAGACCCAGTACTTC	CASLGGVQETQYF
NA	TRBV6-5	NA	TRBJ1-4	TGTGCCAGCAGTTACGGGCAGACAGCAAACAATGAAAAACTGTTTTTT	CASSYGQTANNEKLFF
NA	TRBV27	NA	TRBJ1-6	TGTGCCAGCAGTTTATCAATAGGGTACAATTCACCCCTCCACTTT	CASSLSIGYNSPLHF
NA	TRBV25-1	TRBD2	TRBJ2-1	TGTGCCAGCACTAGCGGGAGTGTCTACAATGAGCAGTTCTTC	CASTSGSVYNEQFF
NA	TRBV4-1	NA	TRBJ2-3	TGCGCCAGCAGCCTCGGCCGCACAGATACGCAGTATTTT	CASSLGRTDTQYF
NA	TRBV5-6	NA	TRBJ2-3	TGTGCCAGCAGCTCTATTAGTGATACGCAGTATTTT	CASSSISDTQYF
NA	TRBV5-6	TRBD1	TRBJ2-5	TGTGCCAGCAGCTTGGAGCTTACGACAGGGGGCCCGCAAGAGACCCAGTACTTC	CASSLELTTGGPQETQYF
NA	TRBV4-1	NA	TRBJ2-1	TGCGCCAGCAGCCAAGTGTTCGGGGGCGATGAGCAGTTCTTC	CASSQVFGGDEQFF
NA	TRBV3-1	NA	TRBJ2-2	TGTGCCAGCAGCCCCCTGGACGGGAACACCGGGGAGCTGTTTTTT	CASSPLDGNTGELFF
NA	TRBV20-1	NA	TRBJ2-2	TGCAGTGCTAGAGAGACAGGGAGGGACACCGGGGAGCTGTTTTTT	CSARETGRDTGELFF
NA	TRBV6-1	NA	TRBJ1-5	TGTGCCAGCAGTGAAGCGGAAGGGGAGGGAAATCAGCCCCAGCATTTT	CASSEAEGEGNQPQHF